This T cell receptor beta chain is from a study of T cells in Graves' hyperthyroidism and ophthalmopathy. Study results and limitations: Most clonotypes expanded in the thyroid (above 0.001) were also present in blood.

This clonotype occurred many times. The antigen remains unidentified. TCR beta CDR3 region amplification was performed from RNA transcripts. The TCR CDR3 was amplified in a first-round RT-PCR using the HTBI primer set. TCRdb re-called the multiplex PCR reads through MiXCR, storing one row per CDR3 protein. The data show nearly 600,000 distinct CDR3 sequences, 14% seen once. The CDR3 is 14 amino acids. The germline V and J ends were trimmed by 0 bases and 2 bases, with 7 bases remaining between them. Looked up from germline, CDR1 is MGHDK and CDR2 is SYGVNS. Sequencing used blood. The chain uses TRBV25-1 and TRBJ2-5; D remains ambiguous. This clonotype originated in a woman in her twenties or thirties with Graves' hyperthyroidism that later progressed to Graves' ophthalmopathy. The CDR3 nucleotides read TGTGCCAGCAGTGAATATGGTCATCAAGAGACCCAGTACTTC. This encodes CASSEYGHQETQYF. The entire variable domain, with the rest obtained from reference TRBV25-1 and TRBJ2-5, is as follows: EADIYQTPRYLVIGTGKKITLECSQTMGHDKMYWYQQDPGMELHLIHYSYGVNSTEKGDLSSESTVSRIRTEHFPLTLESARPSHTSQYLCASSEYGHQETQYFGPGTRLLVL.